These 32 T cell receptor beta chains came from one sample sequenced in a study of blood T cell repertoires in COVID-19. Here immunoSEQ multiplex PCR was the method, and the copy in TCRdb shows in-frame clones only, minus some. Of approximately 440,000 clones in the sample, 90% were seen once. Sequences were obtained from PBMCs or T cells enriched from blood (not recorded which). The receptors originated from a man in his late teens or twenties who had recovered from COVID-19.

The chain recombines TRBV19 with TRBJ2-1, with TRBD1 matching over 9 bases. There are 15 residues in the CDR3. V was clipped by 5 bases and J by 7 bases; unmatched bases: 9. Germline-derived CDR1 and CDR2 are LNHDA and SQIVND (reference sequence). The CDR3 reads CASSVTGTGINEQFF. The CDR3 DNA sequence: TGTGCCAGTAGTGTCACCGGGACAGGGATTAATGAGCAGTTCTTC.

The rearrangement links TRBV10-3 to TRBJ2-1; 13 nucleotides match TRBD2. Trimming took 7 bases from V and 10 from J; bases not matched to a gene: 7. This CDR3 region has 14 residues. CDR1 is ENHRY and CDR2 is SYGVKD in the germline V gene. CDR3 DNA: TGTGCCATCACCGATACGGGACTAGCGGGAGAGCAGTTCTTC. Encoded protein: CAITDTGLAGEQFF.

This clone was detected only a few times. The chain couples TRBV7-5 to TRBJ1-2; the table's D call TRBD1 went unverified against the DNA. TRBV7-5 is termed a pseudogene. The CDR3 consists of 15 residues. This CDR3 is CVRSRPSRGFHGYTF. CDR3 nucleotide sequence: TGTGTCAGAAGCCGACCTTCCAGGGGGTTCCATGGCTACACCTTC.

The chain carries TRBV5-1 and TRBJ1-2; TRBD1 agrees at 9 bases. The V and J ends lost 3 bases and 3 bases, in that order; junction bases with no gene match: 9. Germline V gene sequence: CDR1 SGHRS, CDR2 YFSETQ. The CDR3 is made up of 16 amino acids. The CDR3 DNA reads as TGCGCCAGCAGCTCGCCCGGGACAGGGATAGACTATGGCTACACCTTC. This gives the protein CASSSPGTGIDYGYTF.

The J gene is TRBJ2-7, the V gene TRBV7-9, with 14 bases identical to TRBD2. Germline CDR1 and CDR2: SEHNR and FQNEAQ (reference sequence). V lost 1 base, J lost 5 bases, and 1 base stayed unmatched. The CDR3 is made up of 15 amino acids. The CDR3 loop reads CASSLVGLAGDEQYF. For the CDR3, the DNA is TGTGCCAGCAGCTTAGTGGGACTAGCGGGAGACGAGCAGTACTTC.

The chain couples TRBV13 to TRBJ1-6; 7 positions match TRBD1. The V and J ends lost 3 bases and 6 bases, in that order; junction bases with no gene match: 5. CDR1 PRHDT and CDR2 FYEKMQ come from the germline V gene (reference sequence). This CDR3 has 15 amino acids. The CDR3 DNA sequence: TGTGCCAGCAGCTTCGGGGACAGAACTAATTCACCCCTCCACTTT. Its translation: CASSFGDRTNSPLHF. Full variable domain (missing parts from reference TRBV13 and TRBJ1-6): AAGVIQSPRHLIKEKRETATLKCYPIPRHDTVYWYQQGPGQDPQFLISFYEKMQSDKGSIPDRFSAQQFSDYHSELNMSSLELGDSALYFCASSFGDRTNSPLHFGNGTRLTVT.

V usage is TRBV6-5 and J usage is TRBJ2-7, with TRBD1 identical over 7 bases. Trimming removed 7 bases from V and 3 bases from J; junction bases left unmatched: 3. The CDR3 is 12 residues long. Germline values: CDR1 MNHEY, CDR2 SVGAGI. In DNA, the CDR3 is TGTGCCAGCAAGGGACAGATCTACGAGCAGTACTTC. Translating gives CASKGQIYEQYF.

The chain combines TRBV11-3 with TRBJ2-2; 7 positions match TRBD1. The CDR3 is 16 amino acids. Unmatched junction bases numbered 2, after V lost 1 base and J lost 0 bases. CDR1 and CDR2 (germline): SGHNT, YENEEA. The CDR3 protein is CASSLVQGANTGELFF. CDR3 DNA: TGTGCCAGCAGCTTAGTCCAGGGGGCGAACACCGGGGAGCTGTTTTTT.

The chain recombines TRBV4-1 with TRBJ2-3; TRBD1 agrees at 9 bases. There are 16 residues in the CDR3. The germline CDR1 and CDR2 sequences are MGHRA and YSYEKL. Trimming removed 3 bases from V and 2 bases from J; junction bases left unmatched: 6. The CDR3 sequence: CASSQYGTGTTDTQYF. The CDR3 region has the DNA TGCGCCAGCAGCCAGTACGGGACAGGGACCACAGATACGCAGTATTTT.

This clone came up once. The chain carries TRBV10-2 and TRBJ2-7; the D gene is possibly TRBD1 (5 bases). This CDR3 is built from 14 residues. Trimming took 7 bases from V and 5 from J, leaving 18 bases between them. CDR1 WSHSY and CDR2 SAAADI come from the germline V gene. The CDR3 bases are TGCGCCAGCACTACGGACAAAACGGTGAACGAGCAGTACTTC. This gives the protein CASTTDKTVNEQYF.

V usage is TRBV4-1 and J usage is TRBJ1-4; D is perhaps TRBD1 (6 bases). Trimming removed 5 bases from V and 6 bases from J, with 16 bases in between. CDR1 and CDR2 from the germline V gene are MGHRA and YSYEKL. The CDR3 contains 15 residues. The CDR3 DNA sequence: TGCGCCAGCAGCGGTCGGACAGTTCGGGATGAAAAACTGTTTTTT. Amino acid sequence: CASSGRTVRDEKLFF.

The CDR3 nucleotides are TGTGCCTGGAGTGGGCGACTAGCGGCCGGGGGACAAGAGACCCAGTACTTC. Translated, it gives CAWSGRLAAGGQETQYF. The genes are TRBV30 and TRBJ2-5, with 9 bases fitting TRBD2. The CDR3 is made up of 17 amino acids. Germline V lookup: CDR1 GTSNPN, CDR2 SVGIG (reference sequence). Trimming cost V 1 base and J 2 bases; bases outside gene matches: 11.

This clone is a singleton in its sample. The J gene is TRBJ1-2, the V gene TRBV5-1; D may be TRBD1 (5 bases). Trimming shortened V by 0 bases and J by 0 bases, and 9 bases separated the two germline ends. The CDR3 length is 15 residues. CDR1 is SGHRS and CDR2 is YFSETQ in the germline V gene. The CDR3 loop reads CASSLDRLTNYGYTF. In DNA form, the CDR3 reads TGCGCCAGCAGCTTGGACAGGTTGACTAACTATGGCTACACCTTC.

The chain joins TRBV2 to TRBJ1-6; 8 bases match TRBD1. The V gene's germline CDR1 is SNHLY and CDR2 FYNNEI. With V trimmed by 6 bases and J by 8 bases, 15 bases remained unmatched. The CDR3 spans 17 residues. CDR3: CASSVTPGQATYSPLHF. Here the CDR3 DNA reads TGTGCCAGCAGCGTTACGCCGGGACAGGCAACTTATTCACCCCTCCACTTT.

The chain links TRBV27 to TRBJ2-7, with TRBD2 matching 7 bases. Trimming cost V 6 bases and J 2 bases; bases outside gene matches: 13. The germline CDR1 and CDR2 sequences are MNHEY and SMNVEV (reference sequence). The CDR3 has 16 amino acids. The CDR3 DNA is TGTGCCAGCAGCCCTTCCCCTAGCGGAGCACCCTACGAGCAGTACTTC. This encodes CASSPSPSGAPYEQYF.

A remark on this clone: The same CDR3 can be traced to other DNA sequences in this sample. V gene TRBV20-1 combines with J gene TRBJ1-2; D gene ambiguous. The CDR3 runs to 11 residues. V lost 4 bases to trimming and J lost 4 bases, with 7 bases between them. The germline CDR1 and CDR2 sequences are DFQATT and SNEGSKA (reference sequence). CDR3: CSAKSGYGYTF. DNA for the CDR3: TGCAGTGCTAAGTCGGGCTATGGCTACACCTTC.

CDR3 protein: CASSYGGTYNSPLHF. CDR3 sequence (DNA): TGTGCCAGCAGCTATGGGGGCACTTATAATTCACCCCTCCACTTT. The chain recombines TRBV27 with TRBJ1-6; D might be TRBD1 (6 bases). The V end was cut by 6 bases, the J end by 4 bases, with 13 bases between. This CDR3 has 15 residues. Germline CDR1 and CDR2: MNHEY and SMNVEV (reference sequence).

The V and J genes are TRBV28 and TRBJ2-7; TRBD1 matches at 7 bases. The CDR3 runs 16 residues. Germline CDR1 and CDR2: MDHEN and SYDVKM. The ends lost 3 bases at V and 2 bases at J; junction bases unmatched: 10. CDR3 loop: CASSFISGQGAYEQYF. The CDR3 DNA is TGTGCCAGCAGTTTCATTTCCGGTCAGGGGGCCTACGAGCAGTACTTC.

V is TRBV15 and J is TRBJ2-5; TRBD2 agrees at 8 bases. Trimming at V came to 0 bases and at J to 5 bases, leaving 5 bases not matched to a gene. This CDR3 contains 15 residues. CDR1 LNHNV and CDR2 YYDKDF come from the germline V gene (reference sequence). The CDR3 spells CATSRDPASGETQYF. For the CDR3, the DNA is TGTGCCACCAGCAGAGATCCGGCTAGCGGGGAGACCCAGTACTTC.

The CDR3 DNA is TGCGCCAGCAGCTTGGCCGGGACTAGCGGGAGCAGCGATGAGCAGTTCTTC. Encoded protein: CASSLAGTSGSSDEQFF. The chain is built from TRBV5-1 and TRBJ2-1; 14 bases agree with TRBD2. Trimming at V came to 0 bases and at J to 8 bases, leaving 7 bases not matched to a gene. There are 17 residues in the CDR3. Germline assignment: CDR1 SGHRS and CDR2 YFSETQ.

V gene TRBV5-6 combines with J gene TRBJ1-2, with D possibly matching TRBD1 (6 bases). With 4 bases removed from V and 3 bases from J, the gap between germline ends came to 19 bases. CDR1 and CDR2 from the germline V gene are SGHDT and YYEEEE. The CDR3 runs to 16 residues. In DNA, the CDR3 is TGTGCCAGCAGCACCCTTGCCCGACAGGACTACTATGGCTACACCTTC. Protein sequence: CASSTLARQDYYGYTF.

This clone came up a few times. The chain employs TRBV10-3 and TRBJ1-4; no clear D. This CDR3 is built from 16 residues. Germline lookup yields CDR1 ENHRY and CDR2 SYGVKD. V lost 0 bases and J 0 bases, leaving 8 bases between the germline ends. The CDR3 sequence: CAISESGIPTNEKLFF. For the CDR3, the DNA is TGTGCCATCAGTGAGTCGGGCATCCCAACTAATGAAAAACTGTTTTTT.

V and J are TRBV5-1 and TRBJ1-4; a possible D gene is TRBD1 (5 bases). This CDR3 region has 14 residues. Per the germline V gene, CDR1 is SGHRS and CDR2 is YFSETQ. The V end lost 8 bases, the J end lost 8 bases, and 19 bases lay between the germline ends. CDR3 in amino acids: CASASGTGEEKLFF. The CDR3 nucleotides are TGCGCCAGTGCCTCGGGGACGGGGGAGGAAAAACTGTTTTTT. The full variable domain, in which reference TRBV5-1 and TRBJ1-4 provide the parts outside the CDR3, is KAGVTQTPRYLIKTRGQQVTLSCSPISGHRSVSWYQQTPGQGLQFLFEYFSETQRNKGNFPGRFSGRQFSNSRSEMNVSTLELGDSALYLCASASGTGEEKLFFGSGTQLSVL.

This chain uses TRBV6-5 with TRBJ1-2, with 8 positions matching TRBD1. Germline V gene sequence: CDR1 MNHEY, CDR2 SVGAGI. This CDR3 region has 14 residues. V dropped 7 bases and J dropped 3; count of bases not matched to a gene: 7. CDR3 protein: CASNLRDRYYGYTF. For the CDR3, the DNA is TGTGCCAGCAATTTAAGGGACAGGTACTATGGCTACACCTTC.

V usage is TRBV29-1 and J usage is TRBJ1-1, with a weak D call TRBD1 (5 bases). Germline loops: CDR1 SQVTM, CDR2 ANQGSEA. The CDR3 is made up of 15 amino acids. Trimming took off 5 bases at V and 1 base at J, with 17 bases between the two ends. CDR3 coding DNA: TGCAGCGTTAAACGAACCGACAGTTCGAACACTGAAGCTTTCTTT. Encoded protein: CSVKRTDSSNTEAFF.

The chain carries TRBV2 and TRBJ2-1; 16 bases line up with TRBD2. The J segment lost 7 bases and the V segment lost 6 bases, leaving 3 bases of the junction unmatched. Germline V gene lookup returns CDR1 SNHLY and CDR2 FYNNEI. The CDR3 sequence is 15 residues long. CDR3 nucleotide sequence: TGTGCCAGCAGGGGACTAGCGGGAGGGGGGAATGAGCAGTTCTTC. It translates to CASRGLAGGGNEQFF.

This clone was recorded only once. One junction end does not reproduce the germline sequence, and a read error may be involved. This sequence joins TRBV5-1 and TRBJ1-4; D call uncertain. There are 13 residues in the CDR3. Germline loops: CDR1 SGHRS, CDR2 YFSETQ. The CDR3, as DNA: TGCGCCAGCAGACGGAGTGAAAATGAAAGACTGTTTTTT. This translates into CASRRSENERLFF.

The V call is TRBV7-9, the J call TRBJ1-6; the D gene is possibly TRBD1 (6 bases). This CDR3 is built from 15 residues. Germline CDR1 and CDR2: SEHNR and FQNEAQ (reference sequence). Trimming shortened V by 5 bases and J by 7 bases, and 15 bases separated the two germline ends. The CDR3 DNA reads TGTGCCAGCAGCCCCGAGGCCACAGGGAATTCACCCCTCCACTTT. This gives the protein CASSPEATGNSPLHF.

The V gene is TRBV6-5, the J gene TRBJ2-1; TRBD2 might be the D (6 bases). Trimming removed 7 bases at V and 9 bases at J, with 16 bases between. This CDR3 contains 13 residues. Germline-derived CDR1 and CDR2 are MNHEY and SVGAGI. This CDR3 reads CASNPGVLAEQFF. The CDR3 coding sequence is TGTGCCAGCAATCCGGGGGTTCTGGCTGAGCAGTTCTTC.

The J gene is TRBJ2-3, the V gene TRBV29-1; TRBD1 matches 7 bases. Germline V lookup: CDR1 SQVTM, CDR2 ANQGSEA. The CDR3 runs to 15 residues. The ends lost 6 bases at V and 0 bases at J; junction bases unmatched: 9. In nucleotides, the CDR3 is TGCAGCGTGGACGGGACAGATCATAGCACAGATACGCAGTATTTT. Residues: CSVDGTDHSTDTQYF.

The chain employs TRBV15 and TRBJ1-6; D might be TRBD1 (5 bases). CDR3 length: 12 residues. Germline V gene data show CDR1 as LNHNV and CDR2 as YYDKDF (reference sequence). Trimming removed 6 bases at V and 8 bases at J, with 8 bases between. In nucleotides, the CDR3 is TGTGCCACCAGTAGGGGCTATTCACCCCTCCACTTT. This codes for CATSRGYSPLHF.

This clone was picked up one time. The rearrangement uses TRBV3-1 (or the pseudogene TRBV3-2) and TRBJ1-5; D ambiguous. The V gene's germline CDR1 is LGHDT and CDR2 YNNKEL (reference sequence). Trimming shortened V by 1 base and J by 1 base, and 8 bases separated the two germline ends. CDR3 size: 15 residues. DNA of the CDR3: TGTGCCAGCAGCCAAGGCGGCAGAAGCAATCAGCCCCAGCATTTT. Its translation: CASSQGGRSNQPQHF.